This T cell receptor beta chain comes out of a study of T-cell memory formation after mild COVID-19. General study points: Clones contracting over day 15 to 85 were CD4/CD8 balanced, with later expanders leaning CD4+.

This CDR3 is 16 amino acids long. The V segment lost 5 bases and the J segment 7 bases; nucleotides outside the gene matches: 17. Germline V gene data show CDR1 as SGHDN and CDR2 as FVKESK. This clonotype was seen a few times. Its antigen remains unknown. The TCR alpha and TCR beta cDNA libraries, bearing sample barcodes and UMIs, were generated by 5'RACE using constant-segment primers. TCRdb ran MiXCR on the 5' RACE reads and lists one entry per CDR3 protein. The sample carries more than 35,000 distinct CDR3 sequences, about 6.7% recorded once. This clonotype was sampled from an adult who had mild COVID-19 (a few samples of this study predate the infection). Cell type and time point are not known. The material sequenced was PBMCs or a T cell subset sorted from them (not recorded which). The J gene is TRBJ2-7, the V gene TRBV14; 7 positions match TRBD1. The CDR3 sequence is CASSASGQSPSREQYF. The CDR3 bases are TGTGCCAGCAGCGCCTCGGGACAGTCGCCTTCGAGGGAGCAGTACTTC.